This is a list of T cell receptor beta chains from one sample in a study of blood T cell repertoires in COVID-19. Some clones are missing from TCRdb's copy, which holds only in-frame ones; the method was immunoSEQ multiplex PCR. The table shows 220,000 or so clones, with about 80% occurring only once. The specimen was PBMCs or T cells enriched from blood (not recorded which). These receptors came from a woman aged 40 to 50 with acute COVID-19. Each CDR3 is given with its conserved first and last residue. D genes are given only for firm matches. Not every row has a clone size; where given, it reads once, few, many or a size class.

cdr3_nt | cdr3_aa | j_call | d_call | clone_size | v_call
TGTGCCAGTAGCTCCGGAGGCTTATCCTCCTACGAGCAGTACTTC | CASSSGGLSSYEQYF | TRBJ2-7 | - | many | TRBV19
TGTGCCAGCAGCTTTCTGGACAGCGCTAATTCACCCCTCCACTTT | CASSFLDSANSPLHF | TRBJ1-6 | - | once | TRBV5-5
TGTGCCAGCAGTTACTCCGTGGGGAGGAGCAATCAGCCCCAGCATTTT | CASSYSVGRSNQPQHF | TRBJ1-5 | - | - | TRBV6-2/TRBV6-3
TGTGCCAGCAGCCCAGGGTCGGGCACCGGGGAGCTGTTTTTT | CASSPGSGTGELFF | TRBJ2-2 | - | - | TRBV11-3
TGTGCCAGTAGTATGGCGGGGCGGGACCTCTCCTACGAGCAGTACTTC | CASSMAGRDLSYEQYF | TRBJ2-7 | - | - | TRBV19
TGTGCCAGCAGCTCCTGGACAGGGGCCCATGGCTACACCTTC | CASSSWTGAHGYTF | TRBJ1-2 | TRBD1 | - | TRBV7-9
TGCAGCGTCCAGGGTCGTCAAGAGACCCAGTACTTC | CSVQGRQETQYF | TRBJ2-5 | - | - | TRBV29-1
TGTGCCAGCTCATCCGGGACACATGAATACCTCTCTGGAAACACCATATATTTT | CASSSGTHEYLSGNTIYF | TRBJ1-3 | - | - | TRBV2
TGTGCCTGGAGTAAGACAATCACAGATACGCAGTATTTT | CAWSKTITDTQYF | TRBJ2-3 | - | - | TRBV30
TGTGCCAGCTCACCGAGAACCGGGGAGCTGTTTTTT | CASSPRTGELFF | TRBJ2-2 | - | - | TRBV18